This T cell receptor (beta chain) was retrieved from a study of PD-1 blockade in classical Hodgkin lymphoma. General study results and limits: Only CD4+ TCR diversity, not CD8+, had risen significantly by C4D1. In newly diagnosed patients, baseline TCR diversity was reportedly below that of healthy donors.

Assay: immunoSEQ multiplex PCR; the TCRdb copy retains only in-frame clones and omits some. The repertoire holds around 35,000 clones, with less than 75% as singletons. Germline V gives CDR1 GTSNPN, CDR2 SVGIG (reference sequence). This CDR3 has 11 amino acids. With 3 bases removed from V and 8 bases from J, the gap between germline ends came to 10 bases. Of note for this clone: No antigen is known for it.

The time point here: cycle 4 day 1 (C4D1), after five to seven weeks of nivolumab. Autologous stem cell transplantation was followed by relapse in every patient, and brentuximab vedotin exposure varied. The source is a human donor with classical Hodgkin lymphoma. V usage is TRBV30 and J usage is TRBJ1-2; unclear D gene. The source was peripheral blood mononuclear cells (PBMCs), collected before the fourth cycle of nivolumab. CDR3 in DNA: TGTGCCTGGAGATTGGGTGGCGGCTACACCTTC. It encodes CAWRLGGGYTF.